This T cell receptor beta chain emerged from a study of blood T cell repertoires in COVID-19. Some clones are missing from TCRdb's copy, which holds only in-frame ones; the method was immunoSEQ multiplex PCR. The profile covers 200,000 to 250,000 clones, with around 80% appearing a single time and around 1.3% taken by the ten largest. The sequence was collected from a woman aged 30 to 39 with COVID-19, enrolled during active disease. Input material: peripheral blood.

Here the CDR3 reads CASSQDIPSGNTIYF. The CDR3 nucleotides read TGTGCCAGCAGCCAAGACATCCCCTCTGGAAACACCATATATTTT. V gene TRBV14 combines with J gene TRBJ1-3; D gene uncertain. Trimming removed 0 bases at V and 0 bases at J, with 6 bases between. The V gene's germline CDR1 is SGHDN and CDR2 FVKESK. This CDR3 has 15 residues.